The 25 T cell receptor beta chains below come from one sample, sequenced in a study of technical replicates of blood from a handful of donors. This table comes from immunoSEQ multiplex PCR, and its TCRdb copy is limited to in-frame clones, with some not included. The profile covers 55,000 to 75,000 clones, with 85% to 95% appearing a single time and less than 3.5% taken by the ten largest. The sample was PBMCs. The receptors come from a human donor in good health. Some clones in this sample may be carry-over from other donors' samples.

The genes are TRBV6-6 and TRBJ2-7; a weak D match, TRBD1 (6 bases). The CDR3 covers 14 residues. V lost 6 bases to trimming and J lost 5 bases, with 17 bases between them. Germline assignment: CDR1 MNHNY and CDR2 SVGAGI (reference sequence). The CDR3 reads CASSPRDTSHEQYF. The CDR3 DNA sequence: TGTGCCAGCAGCCCCCGGGACACGTCCCACGAGCAGTACTTC.

CDR3 coding DNA: TGTGCCAGCTCACCACTAAAGGACTCGGCGGGGGGCTACACCTTC. Translation: CASSPLKDSAGGYTF. V and J are TRBV18 and TRBJ1-2, with unresolved D. V was shortened by 1 base and J by 8 bases, with 17 bases between the two germline ends. Germline CDR1 is KGHSH and CDR2 is LQKENI. There are 15 residues in the CDR3.

The chain employs TRBV5-4 and TRBJ2-5; no reliable D call. The CDR3 is 13 amino acids. Germline V CDR1 and CDR2: SGHNT, YYREEE (reference sequence). The V and J ends lost 3 bases and 1 base respectively, with 7 bases between them. In DNA form, the CDR3 reads TGTGCCAGCAGCTCCCCTAGCCAAGAGACCCAGTACTTC. This encodes CASSSPSQETQYF.

The chain couples TRBV11-2 to TRBJ2-3; possibly TRBD1 for D (6 bases). Germline V gene data show CDR1 as SGHAT and CDR2 as FQNNGV. The V gene lost 0 bases and the J gene lost 4 bases, with 8 bases spanning the gap. This CDR3 is built from 14 residues. For the CDR3, the DNA is TGTGCCAGCAGCTTAGATCAGGGGCCAGATACGCAGTATTTT. This codes for CASSLDQGPDTQYF.

The genes are TRBV5-1 and TRBJ2-1; D gene unclear. CDR3 length: 15 residues. Trimming left V 2 bases short and J 8 bases short, with 17 bases between. Germline V gives CDR1 SGHRS, CDR2 YFSETQ. CDR3 sequence (DNA): TGCGCCAGCAGCTTCTATCCGACTTCGTACGATGAGCAGTTCTTC. As protein: CASSFYPTSYDEQFF.

The V gene is TRBV19, the J gene TRBJ2-1, with a weak D call TRBD2 (5 bases). The germline gives CDR1 LNHDA, CDR2 SQIVND (reference sequence). The CDR3 totals 15 residues. Deletions cut 4 bases from V and 1 base from J, with 11 bases between. The CDR3 loop reads CASSNERGSYNEQFF. The CDR3 DNA sequence: TGTGCCAGTAGTAACGAACGGGGATCCTACAATGAGCAGTTCTTC.

V usage is TRBV14 and J usage is TRBJ2-7, with TRBD1 matching over 9 bases. This CDR3 comprises 15 residues. V was clipped by 4 bases and J by 2 bases; unmatched bases: 6. Germline CDR1 is SGHDN and CDR2 is FVKESK. The CDR3 nucleotides are TGTGCCAGCAGCCGCCCCGGGACAGGGACCTACGAGCAGTACTTC. It specifies CASSRPGTGTYEQYF.

The genes are TRBV30 and TRBJ2-7; 9 bases fit TRBD2. This CDR3 comprises 13 residues. CDR1 and CDR2 from the germline V gene are GTSNPN and SVGIG (reference sequence). V gave up 4 bases and J gave up 6 bases; unmatched junction bases: 7. The CDR3 DNA follows: TGTGCCTGGACCAAGGGACTAGCTTCCGAGCAGTACTTC. Amino acid sequence: CAWTKGLASEQYF.

J is TRBJ2-3 and V is TRBV30, with 7 positions matching TRBD2. This CDR3 is 17 amino acids long. Germline-derived CDR1 and CDR2 are GTSNPN and SVGIG (reference sequence). V lost 3 bases, J lost 2 bases, and 14 bases stayed unmatched. The CDR3 protein is CAWSFLGGGGYTDTQYF. CDR3 nucleotides: TGTGCCTGGAGCTTCCTTGGAGGCGGGGGATACACAGATACGCAGTATTTT.

The CDR3 region is CASSPRGNSYNSPLHF. CDR3 DNA: TGTGCCAGCAGTCCTAGGGGAAACTCCTATAATTCACCCCTCCACTTT. V usage is TRBV27 and J usage is TRBJ1-6; D is perhaps TRBD1 (5 bases). Germline CDR1 reads MNHEY; CDR2 reads SMNVEV (reference sequence). The CDR3 extends over 16 amino acids. Trimming left V 5 bases short and J 0 bases short, with 11 bases between.

The chain couples TRBV20-1 to TRBJ1-5, with a possible D match to TRBD1 (6 bases). CDR1 and CDR2 from the germline V gene are DFQATT and SNEGSKA (reference sequence). The CDR3 spans 11 residues. This CDR3 is CRPPRGRPQHF. CDR3 sequence (DNA): TGCAGGCCCCCCAGGGGACGGCCCCAGCATTTT.

The chain couples TRBV6-1 to TRBJ1-4; D gene ambiguous. CDR1 is MNHNS and CDR2 is SASEGT in the germline V gene. The CDR3 totals 15 residues. V was cut by 4 bases and J by 0 bases, with 9 bases left in between. CDR3 residues: CASSGGLTTNEKLFF. As DNA, the CDR3 is TGTGCCAGCAGTGGCGGATTAACAACTAATGAAAAACTGTTTTTT.

V is TRBV7-2 and J is TRBJ1-1; 7 bases align to TRBD1. The CDR3 loop spans 13 amino acids. V dropped 5 bases and J dropped 10; count of bases not matched to a gene: 10. Per the germline V gene, CDR1 is SGHTA and CDR2 is FQGNSA. CDR3 nucleotide sequence: TGTGCCAGCAGCGCCGGGAGACAGGGTTTAGCTTTCTTT. Its protein is CASSAGRQGLAFF.

The chain couples TRBV7-2 to TRBJ2-1; 9 bases match TRBD2. Trimming took 5 bases from V and 10 from J; bases not matched to a gene: 9. Germline CDR1 is SGHTA and CDR2 is FQGNSA. The CDR3 is 14 amino acids. In nucleotides, the CDR3 is TGTGCCAGCAGCACCGGGACTAGCTCTGGCGAGCAGTTCTTC. Amino acids: CASSTGTSSGEQFF.

The J gene is TRBJ1-5, the V gene TRBV19; 10 nucleotides align to TRBD1. Germline CDR1 is LNHDA and CDR2 is SQIVND (reference sequence). This CDR3 spans 15 amino acids. Germline trimming cut 6 bases from V and 6 bases from J; bases unmatched to any gene: 8. The CDR3 here is CASSDRGPPSQPQHF. In nucleotides, the CDR3 is TGTGCCAGTAGCGACAGGGGGCCCCCTTCTCAGCCCCAGCATTTT.

The genes are TRBV5-8 and TRBJ1-5, with D uncertain. V was trimmed by 4 bases and J by 1 base, leaving 6 bases between them. CDR1 SGHTS and CDR2 YDEGEE come from the germline V gene. The CDR3 covers 13 residues. The chain's CDR3 is CASSPRSNQPQHF. CDR3 DNA sequence: TGTGCCAGCAGCCCACGGAGCAATCAGCCCCAGCATTTT.

The chain recombines TRBV7-9 with TRBJ2-7; D possibly corresponds to TRBD1 (6 bases). The CDR3 is 12 residues long. V lost 8 bases to trimming and J lost 3 bases, with 11 bases between them. Germline CDR1 and CDR2: SEHNR and FQNEAQ (reference sequence). The CDR3 sequence: CASAGADYEQYF. DNA for the CDR3: TGTGCCAGCGCAGGGGCAGACTACGAGCAGTACTTC.

This chain connects TRBV7-2 to TRBJ2-3; D is unresolved. This CDR3 region has 8 residues. Germline CDR1 is SGHTA and CDR2 is FQGNSA. The CDR3 spells CLTDTQYF. Written as DNA, the CDR3 is TGTCTCACAGATACGCAGTATTTT.

V gene TRBV11-1 combines with J gene TRBJ1-1; the D gene is possibly TRBD1 (6 bases). Germline V gives CDR1 SGHAT, CDR2 FQDESV (reference sequence). V was trimmed by 3 bases and J by 4 bases, leaving 12 bases between them. The CDR3 totals 14 residues. CDR3 sequence: CASSFAGTITEAFF. The CDR3 nucleotides read TGTGCCAGCAGCTTTGCCGGGACAATCACTGAAGCTTTCTTT.

The V gene is TRBV21-1, the J gene TRBJ2-5; the table's TRBD2 call for D was not verified on the DNA. TRBV21-1 is designated a pseudogene. The length of the CDR3 is 16 residues. The CDR3 region is CASSNMSGGSQETQYF. The CDR3 coding sequence is TGTGCCAGCAGCAATATGTCGGGGGGTAGCCAAGAGACCCAGTACTTC.

The rearrangement uses TRBV5-1 and TRBJ1-3; 9 bases match TRBD1. The CDR3 has 14 amino acids. Germline CDR1 reads SGHRS; CDR2 reads YFSETQ. V shed 4 bases and J 4 bases; nucleotides not matched to a gene: 3. Written as DNA, the CDR3 is TGCGCCAGCAGCCCGGGACAGGGAGGAAACACCATATATTTT. It encodes CASSPGQGGNTIYF.

The chain combines TRBV5-1 with TRBJ2-5, with a weak D call TRBD2 (6 bases). The CDR3 spans 15 residues. Per the germline V gene, CDR1 is SGHRS and CDR2 is YFSETQ. With 0 bases removed from V and 4 bases from J, the gap between germline ends came to 13 bases. The CDR3 sequence is CASSLDRARGETQYF. CDR3 sequence (DNA): TGCGCCAGCAGCTTGGATCGGGCGCGGGGAGAGACCCAGTACTTC.

The gene calls are TRBV18 and TRBJ1-1; weak D call: TRBD1 (6 bases). Per the germline V gene, CDR1 is KGHSH and CDR2 is LQKENI. CDR3 length: 15 residues. Trimming left V 1 base short and J 3 bases short, with 12 bases between. CDR3 DNA: TGTGCCAGCTCACCACGGCAAGGGGGGGACACTGAAGCTTTCTTT. Its translation: CASSPRQGGDTEAFF.

This clone came up once. The chain combines TRBV18 with TRBJ2-1; TRBD2 matches 15 bases. Germline trimming cut 3 bases from V and 7 bases from J; bases unmatched to any gene: 4. In germline, CDR1 is KGHSH, CDR2 LQKENI. The CDR3 length is 16 residues. As DNA, the CDR3 is TGTGCCAGCTCACCCCCGGGACTAGCGGGAGGTAATGAGCAGTTCTTC. Translation: CASSPPGLAGGNEQFF.

The rearrangement uses TRBV7-2 and TRBJ2-2; 14 bases line up with TRBD2. V was clipped by 1 base and J by 7 bases; unmatched bases: 8. Germline V gene lookup returns CDR1 SGHTA and CDR2 FQGNSA. CDR3 size: 18 residues. CDR3 sequence: CASSLGTSGRRLGGELFF. DNA of the CDR3: TGTGCCAGCAGCTTAGGGACTAGCGGGAGGAGGCTCGGCGGGGAGCTGTTTTTT. Complete variable domain (other parts from reference TRBV7-2 and TRBJ2-2): GAGVSQSPSNKVTEKGKDVELRCDPISGHTALYWYRQSLGQGLEFLIYFQGNSAPDKSGLPSDRFSAERTGGSVSTLTIQRTQQEDSAVYLCASSLGTSGRRLGGELFFGEGSRLTVL.